This record covers a single T cell receptor (beta chain). Its cognate antigen has yet to be identified. Base qualities are missing; no much larger clone stands one base away. V and J are truncated by 6 bases and 3 bases respectively, leaving an intervening sequence of 19 bases. The germline V gene specifies SQVTM as CDR1 and ANQGSEA as CDR2. Reading from cysteine to phenylalanine, the CDR3 counts 15 amino acids. The CDR3 DNA has 45 bases and is translated from base 1. The data stem from a study of lymphopenia after photon versus proton radiotherapy (dated by TCRdb to 2018 to 2020). In terms of the full investigation: In patients with gastrointestinal tumors who developed high-grade lymphopenia, the study compared the immunological effects of photon radiation therapy with those of proton radiation therapy. The study was designed to characterize how the impact on the immune system differs between the two radiation modalities. The cohort comprised 15 to 20 patients with gastrointestinal tumors who received either photon or proton therapy and then developed lymphopenia. Results and caveats for the whole study, not just this receptor: The survival association was examined only in patients who died, and the authors described better survival with proton therapy as a possibility, not as a demonstrated result. After the lymphocyte count nadir, repertoires from photon-treated patients showed oligoclonal expansion, particularly of CD8+ Temra cells, and this expansion drove the decline in diversity. Across the cohort, an inverse correlation was found between a larger post-nadir drop in TCR diversity and overall survival time among patients who died. During treatment, patients who received proton therapy stayed relatively stable, whereas patients who received photon therapy lost naive T cells and TCR diversity and gained effector/memory populations.

Libraries were made using the immunoSEQ multiplex PCR assay. Alongside multiparametric flow cytometry, deep sequencing of rearranged TCR beta loci was used to profile the T cell repertoires. Imported from immuneACCESS, the table was reduced by TCRdb to in-frame sequences with V and J called. These copies leave out some clones; in studies compared against another copy, an unresolved V gene accounts for under half, and the cause of the remainder is not known. In all, the sample holds some 170,000 clones, and about nine tenths of those were seen once. Around 4.6% of the sample goes to the ten largest clones.

Sequencing used peripheral blood, obtained from a patient treated with photon-based radiotherapy. The receptor's source is a man over 45 with gastric cancer. The chain couples TRBV29-1 to TRBJ2-3, with TRBD2 as a weak D call on 7 bases. Read as DNA, the sequence is TGCAGCGTCTCCTGGGGGCAGGGAGGGACAGATACGCAGTATTTT. Translated, it reads CSVSWGQGGTDTQYF.